This section outlines one T cell receptor (beta chain) sequence together with its context. How the authors handled the data: Scientists estimated how many nucleated cells there were by amplifying reference gene primers. Here immunoSEQ multiplex PCR was the method, and the copy in TCRdb shows in-frame clones only, minus some. V and J calls and clone size are copied from that table; D and trimming were computed from the DNA. Of a few hundred thousand clones in the sample, around 90% were seen once. The data originate from a study of blood T cell repertoires in COVID-19. Study information: There were acute and convalescent COVID-19 samples, and they came from the United States, Italy and Spain. The analysed material was cDNA or gDNA that came from T cells, B-cell-depleted T cells, or PBMCs.

CDR3 length: 15 residues. The V end was cut by 5 bases, the J end by 4 bases, with 13 bases between. Germline V gives CDR1 KGHDR, CDR2 SFDVKD. This chain connects TRBV24-1 to TRBJ2-2, with D perhaps TRBD1 (6 bases). The sequencing input was peripheral blood. This sequence was found in a woman in her 70s with active or convalescent COVID-19. CDR3 coding DNA: TGTGCCACCAGTGTACAGGGTGGCGGCACCGGGGAGCTGTTTTTT. Translating gives CATSVQGGGTGELFF.